This T cell receptor (beta chain) was sequenced during a study of T cells in Graves' hyperthyroidism and ophthalmopathy. Study-level points and caveats: Ophthalmopathy could be told apart from stable hyperthyroidism with a 13 V-J model.

This clonotype was observed many times. Its target is not known. Germline V gives CDR1 MNHNS, CDR2 SASEGT. Trimming removed 5 bases from V and 10 bases from J, with 26 bases in between. The CDR3 extends over 16 amino acids. Stable Graves' hyperthyroidism meant no ophthalmopathy progression within 18 months. RNA transcripts yielded amplified TCR beta CDR3 regions. The primer set for the first-round RT-PCR of the TCR CDR3 was HTBI. Each CDR3 protein gets one entry after TCRdb re-called the multiplex PCR reads with MiXCR. The sample carries around 480,000 distinct CDR3 sequences, about an eighth recorded once.

The sequenced material came from blood. The chain couples TRBV6-1 to TRBJ1-1; D uncertain. The TCR was taken from a woman between 18 and 29 years old with Graves' hyperthyroidism. CDR3 amino acids: CASSKELPRMAWGAFF. CDR3 nucleotides: TGTGCCAGCAGTAAGGAACTTCCGAGGATGGCCTGGGGAGCTTTCTTT.